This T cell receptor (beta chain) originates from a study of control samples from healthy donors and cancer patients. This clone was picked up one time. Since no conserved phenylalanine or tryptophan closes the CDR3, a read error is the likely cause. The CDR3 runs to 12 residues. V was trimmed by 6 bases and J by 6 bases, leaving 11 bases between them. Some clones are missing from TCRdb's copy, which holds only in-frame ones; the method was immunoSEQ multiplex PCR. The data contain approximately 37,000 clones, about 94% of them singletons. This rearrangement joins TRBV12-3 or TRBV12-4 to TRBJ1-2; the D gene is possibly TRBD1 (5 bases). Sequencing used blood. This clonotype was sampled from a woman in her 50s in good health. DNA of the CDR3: TGTGCCAGCAGCAGGGCCGGAAATGGCTACACCCTC. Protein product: CASSRAGNGYTL.